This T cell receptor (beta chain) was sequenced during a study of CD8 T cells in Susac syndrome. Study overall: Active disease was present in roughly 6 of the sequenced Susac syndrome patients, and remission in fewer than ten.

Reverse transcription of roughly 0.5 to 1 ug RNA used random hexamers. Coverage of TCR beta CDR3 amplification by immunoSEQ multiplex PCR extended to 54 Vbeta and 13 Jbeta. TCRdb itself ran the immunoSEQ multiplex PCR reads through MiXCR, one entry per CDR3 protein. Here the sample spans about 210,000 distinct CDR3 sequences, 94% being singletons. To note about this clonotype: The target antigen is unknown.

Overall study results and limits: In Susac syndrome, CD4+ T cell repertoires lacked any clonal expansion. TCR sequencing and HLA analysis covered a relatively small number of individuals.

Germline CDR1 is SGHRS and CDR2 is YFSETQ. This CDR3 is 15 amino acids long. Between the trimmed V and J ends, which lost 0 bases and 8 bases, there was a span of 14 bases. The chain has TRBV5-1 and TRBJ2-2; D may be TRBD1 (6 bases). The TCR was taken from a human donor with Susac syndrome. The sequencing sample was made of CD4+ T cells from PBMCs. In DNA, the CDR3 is TGCGCCAGCAGCTTGGCCGCGGACAGATTAGGGGAGCTGTTTTTT. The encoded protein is CASSLAADRLGELFF.